The 9 T cell receptor beta chains given below trace back to one sample, sequenced in a study of T cell responses to AZD1222 COVID-19 vaccine. Assay used: immunoSEQ multiplex PCR; TCRdb lists only in-frame clones, some missing. The sample has about 120,000 clones; 70% to 90% are singletons. Sequencing used peripheral blood, obtained on day 0 of AZD1222 vaccination. Receptors were obtained from an adult in good health.

The chain employs TRBV27 and TRBJ2-2; the D gene is possibly TRBD1 (6 bases). Trimming cost V 5 bases and J 6 bases, with 13 bases left between them. The CDR3 runs 14 residues. From germline, CDR1 is MNHEY and CDR2 SMNVEV (reference sequence). The CDR3 loop reads CASSLQGPPGELFF. CDR3 in DNA: TGTGCCAGCAGTCTACAGGGTCCCCCCGGGGAGCTGTTTTTT.

J is TRBJ2-7 and V is TRBV7-2; 11 bases fit TRBD2. There are 16 residues in the CDR3. Trimming removed 3 bases from V and 2 bases from J; junction bases left unmatched: 6. Germline V lookup: CDR1 SGHTA, CDR2 FQGNSA. CDR3 in amino acids: CASSFLAGGLTYEQYF. CDR3 in DNA: TGTGCCAGCAGCTTCCTAGCGGGGGGCCTTACCTACGAGCAGTACTTC.

This chain's CDR3 is CASSYSRVRLEDEQYF. The CDR3 DNA reads as TGTGCCAGCAGTTACTCGAGGGTACGCTTGGAGGACGAGCAGTACTTC. The chain couples TRBV6-2 or TRBV6-3 to TRBJ2-7; a weak D match, TRBD2 (5 bases). Germline assignment: CDR1 MNHEY and CDR2 SVGEGT. The CDR3 spans 16 residues. Trimming left V 0 bases short and J 5 bases short, with 17 bases between.

The table lists this clone with a few counts. J is TRBJ1-6 and V is TRBV10-3; the D is unclear. The germline V gene has CDR1 ENHRY and CDR2 SYGVKD. The CDR3 has 13 residues. V lost 3 bases, J lost 7 bases, and 7 bases lay in between. CDR3 in amino acids: CAISEPTNSPLHF. The CDR3 DNA reads TGTGCCATCAGTGAACCAACAAATTCACCCCTCCACTTT.

This clone occurred a few times. This chain connects TRBV28 to TRBJ1-5; D call uncertain. The V end lost 3 bases, the J end lost 4 bases, and 13 bases lay between the germline ends. CDR3 length: 15 residues. Per germline, CDR1 MDHEN and CDR2 SYDVKM. In DNA form, the CDR3 reads TGTGCCAGCAGTTTGCGCGGGCGTAGGAATCAGCCCCAGCATTTT. Translating it yields CASSLRGRRNQPQHF.

The chain links TRBV6-1 to TRBJ2-7, with D uncertain. This CDR3 has 15 amino acids. The germline V and J ends were trimmed by 1 base and 0 bases, with 10 bases remaining between them. The germline V gene encodes CDR1 MNHNS and CDR2 SASEGT. Here the CDR3 reads CASSEVRHPSYEQYF. For the CDR3, the DNA is TGTGCCAGCAGTGAAGTAAGACATCCCTCCTACGAGCAGTACTTC.

The chain couples TRBV30 to TRBJ2-2; D is ambiguous. The length of the CDR3 is 15 residues. V lost 4 bases to trimming and J lost 6 bases, with 18 bases between them. From germline, CDR1 is GTSNPN and CDR2 SVGIG (reference sequence). The CDR3 region is CAWTREVWAPGELFF. The CDR3 coding sequence is TGTGCCTGGACCCGAGAAGTCTGGGCCCCCGGGGAGCTGTTTTTT.

The rearrangement joins TRBV18 to TRBJ2-7; the match to TRBD2 covers 7 bases. This CDR3 is 16 amino acids long. The germline V gene encodes CDR1 KGHSH and CDR2 LQKENI. Trimming cost V 3 bases and J 1 base; bases outside gene matches: 9. CDR3 DNA sequence: TGTGCCAGCTCACCCCCGATGCGGGGGTTATCCTACGAGCAGTACTTC. It specifies CASSPPMRGLSYEQYF.

This clone is a singleton in its sample. The chain couples TRBV6-2 or TRBV6-3 to TRBJ2-3; D perhaps matches TRBD1 (6 bases). V lost 5 bases and J lost 5, with 14 bases in between. Germline V gene data show CDR1 as MNHEY and CDR2 as SVGEGT. The CDR3 has 14 amino acids. The CDR3 region has the DNA TGTGCCAGCAGTGCCCAGGGGTGGGGAGATACGCAGTATTTT. This sequence encodes CASSAQGWGDTQYF.